This T cell receptor (beta chain) was retrieved from a study of cytomegalovirus exposure and HLA in healthy donors (dated by TCRdb to the late 2010s). For the study in its entirety: An earlier analysis of 587 of the donors reported about 290 Gb of sequence data and some 120 million unique TCR beta sequences from approximately 180 million T cells. An early release that covered some 630 HLA-typed donors contained about 300 gigabases of sequencing data and 75 million to 100 million unique TCR sequences. The genetic ancestry cluster associated with self-reported Caucasian donors included 81% of the 300 to 450 genotyped donors. The aim of the study was to test whether cataloging public T cell receptors could identify signatures of past pathogen exposure. Using immunosequencing, the study profiled T cell repertoires from fewer than 850 subjects and related those repertoires to cytomegalovirus serostatus. Besides the first cohort of 666 subjects, a separate validation cohort made up of over a hundred different subjects was used. To predict cytomegalovirus infection status, the study brought together high-throughput TCR immunosequencing, statistical association of individual TCRs with disease status, and machine learning. In a later analysis, previously published TCR beta repertoires from roughly 710 donors were re-analyzed and high-resolution HLA genotyping was added so that TCR occurrence patterns could be studied. The later analysis used no new phenotypic data to find candidate immune exposures, relying instead on TCR beta sequences and their occurrence across donors. An earlier analysis of 500 to 750 of the donors applied high-throughput TCR beta sequencing to assess whether each TCR beta V gene segment acted as functional or pseudogenic. Alongside the repertoire data, information on donor age, sex, ethnicity and CMV serostatus was compiled. Genome-wide SNP genotypes for about 55% of the roughly 670 donors were used in a later genetic analysis, which treated that subset as a discovery cohort. All discovery cohort repertoires had been generated using a single sequencing platform. Class I and class II HLA loci were covered by the typing at four-digit resolution. Typing coverage differed by locus: A, B, C, DRB1 and DQB1 were typed in roughly 620-630 donors, DQA1 in 522, DPA1 in 606, and DPB1 in approximately 450. Roughly five DR-DQ haplotypes were handled as single units for association and clustering, since linkage in the cohort was strong. Among some 410 genotyped donors of the cohort, an average of roughly 240,000 unique TCR beta nucleotide sequences were sequenced per donor, around 18% of them non-productive.

This clone came up once. This clone's antigen is unknown. One end of the junction does not line up with germline, which may come from a read error. The study at large found these results: The sequencing pipeline was judged likely to have produced a cluster of highly shared sequence variants as a technical artifact. Strong co-occurrence of HLA alleles, especially DR and DQ, made assigning TCR associations to individual alleles difficult. In this cohort, only TCR beta chains were sequenced, and detectable features were limited by the absence of alpha or paired-chain data. Presence/absence analyses assumed roughly uniform sequencing depth across donors, an assumption that may not hold. In a later analysis, the rate of TCR association differed among HLA loci, with DRB1 alleles having the most associated TCRs and HLA-C alleles having the fewest. In a later analysis, 16,951 TCR beta sequences were associated with specific HLA alleles at a false discovery rate of 0.05. The 87-base-pair reads could not distinguish some IMGT-functional V segments, including TRBV6-2 and TRBV6-3, so those segments were excluded. Correlated functional status among segregating V segments might be attributable to linkage disequilibrium, but an unknown experimental factor could not be ruled out. A later analysis found that HLA-associated TCR beta chains were more clonally expanded and had lower generation probabilities than equally common non-associated chains. Several of the top co-occurrence clusters appeared to be linked to parvovirus B19, influenza, CMV and Epstein-Barr virus, according to a later analysis. The only immune exposure information available for the cohort was CMV serostatus. Compared with the approximately 600-donor mean, donors in an Asian-associated ancestry cluster had fewer N-insertions in productive TCRs, according to a later genetic analysis. HLA typing was unavailable for some donors at each locus, so association tests used only the typed subset. The study listed approximately 150 TCR beta chains as associated with cytomegalovirus. The authors suggested that the approach could potentially be generalized to other disease states and immunological phenotypes. In vitro tests confirmed that a few of the cytomegalovirus-associated TCR beta chains recognize cytomegalovirus antigens. A later genetic analysis associated a missense DCLRE1C variant with V-gene and J-gene trimming of TCR beta chains, and an independent cohort replicated the association. In an earlier analysis of some 500 of the donors, most TCR beta V segments were observed in productive rearrangements about 90% or about 30% of the time, broadly matching IMGT annotations. The earlier analysis of nearly 600 of the donors excluded some 15 rarely observed V segments, including chromosome 9 orphons, because counts were too low. A further reported finding was that TCR beta sequences accurately predicted the HLA-A and HLA-B alleles for most subjects in the first cohort. Most TCR sequences were observed very rarely across donors, whereas some public TCRs were present in many individuals. In both the original and validation cohorts, the classifier was reported to diagnose cytomegalovirus status with high specificity and sensitivity. A later analysis found that most CMV-associated TCR beta chains appeared HLA-restricted, with HLA associations seemingly driven largely by CMV exposure.

The method behind the library was the immunoSEQ multiplex PCR assay. The multiplex PCR relied on a mix of 60 forward primers for TCR Vbeta segments and 13 reverse primers for TCR Jbeta segments. Amplification of the CDR3 region of rearranged TCR beta genes was performed with a multiplex PCR assay on genomic DNA. On the Illumina HiSeq System, the amplified TCR beta libraries were sequenced as 87-base-pair reads. As for how the authors treated the data: Across the 700 or so repertoires, a later analysis counted 75 million to 90 million unique TCR beta chains, some 11 million of which were shared by at least two donors. To remove PCR and sequencing errors, raw reads were error-corrected and collapsed into unique sequences using a nearest-neighbor algorithm that merged closely related sequences. To assign V, D and J gene segments, CDR3 sequences were aligned to IMGT reference sequences. For a sequence to be retained, a match of at least six nucleotides to both a V gene segment and a J gene segment was required. A rearrangement was called productive if the CDR3 had no stop codons and remained in frame with V and J, and every other rearrangement was called non-productive. CDR3 was defined according to IMGT convention as the region running from the second conserved V-encoded cysteine to the conserved J-encoded phenylalanine. In an earlier analysis of 550 to 650 of the donors, sequences lacking an unambiguous match to a single V gene segment were excluded. An earlier analysis of 500 to 600 of the donors classified V segments as functional when productive rearrangements were above 56.7% and as segregating when the standard deviation between donors was above 5%. To diagnose cytomegalovirus status from the catalog of TCR beta chain sequences, a statistical classification framework was built. V and J gene assignment, in a later analysis, came from comparing TCR nucleotide sequences with IMGT/GENE-DB human TR gene sequences. The TCRdist pipeline was used in a later analysis to assign CDR3 sequences and most-parsimonious VDJ recombination scenarios. In a later analysis, each TCR beta chain was defined by its CDR3 amino acid sequence together with its V-gene family, and reads without a unique V-gene family were excluded. In a later analysis, 500 to 700 highly shared, low-generation-probability nucleotide sequences were removed to address suspected cross-contamination and a sequencing artifact. In a later analysis, a clonal expansion index was calculated for each public chain from normalized within-repertoire ranks of inferred template counts. Generation probabilities in a later analysis came from a VDJ recombination model fitted to out-of-frame rearrangements, and those results were checked against IGoR. Hypergeometric tests were used in a later analysis to score TCR-TCR, TCR-HLA and TCR-CMV co-occurrence, with a repertoire-size bias correction applied to the TCR pairs. To estimate false discovery rates, a later analysis permuted the HLA or CMV assignments 20 times. In a later analysis, co-occurring TCRs were grouped with DBSCAN, and TCRdist sequence similarity was added when clustering was performed within HLA-allele-positive subsets. Repertoires with fewer than 30,000 or more than 120,000 public chains were left out of co-occurrence clustering, as were roughly five repertoires with anomalous nucleotide sharing. Not all clones reach the TCRdb copy of this immuneACCESS table, which keeps in-frame sequences only. Checked studies attribute under half of the gap to unresolved V genes and leave the rest unexplained. That table furnishes V, J and clone size, whereas the DNA furnished D and trimming. This sample is represented by over 200,000 clones; 77% of them were singletons. Jointly, the top ten make up roughly 2.5% of the sample.

The CDR3 spans 14 residues, from the cysteine through the phenylalanine. The only DNA kept is the CDR3, 42 bases in frame from the first base. In the germline V gene, CDR1 corresponds to WSHSY and CDR2 to SAAADI. The cohort was made up of about 670 healthy bone marrow donors. Cohort members were all nominally healthy when sampled, although unrecorded immune exposures were likely present. The donor tested CMV seropositive and was one of the 289 seropositive cohort members. A peripheral blood sample was collected from each donor, and TCR beta sequencing was performed on peripheral blood mononuclear cells. The Qiagen DNeasy Blood Extraction Kit was used to extract genomic DNA from the blood cell samples.

This sequence uses TRBV10-2 and TRBJ2-6; D gene: possibly TRBD2, on 6 matching bases. The specimen was PBMCs. This receptor was taken from a woman aged 60-75 years in good health and CMV-seropositive. The nucleotide sequence reads TGCGCCAGCAGCGGGGACTCTGAGGCCAACGTCCTGACTTTC. It encodes CASSGDSEANVLTF.